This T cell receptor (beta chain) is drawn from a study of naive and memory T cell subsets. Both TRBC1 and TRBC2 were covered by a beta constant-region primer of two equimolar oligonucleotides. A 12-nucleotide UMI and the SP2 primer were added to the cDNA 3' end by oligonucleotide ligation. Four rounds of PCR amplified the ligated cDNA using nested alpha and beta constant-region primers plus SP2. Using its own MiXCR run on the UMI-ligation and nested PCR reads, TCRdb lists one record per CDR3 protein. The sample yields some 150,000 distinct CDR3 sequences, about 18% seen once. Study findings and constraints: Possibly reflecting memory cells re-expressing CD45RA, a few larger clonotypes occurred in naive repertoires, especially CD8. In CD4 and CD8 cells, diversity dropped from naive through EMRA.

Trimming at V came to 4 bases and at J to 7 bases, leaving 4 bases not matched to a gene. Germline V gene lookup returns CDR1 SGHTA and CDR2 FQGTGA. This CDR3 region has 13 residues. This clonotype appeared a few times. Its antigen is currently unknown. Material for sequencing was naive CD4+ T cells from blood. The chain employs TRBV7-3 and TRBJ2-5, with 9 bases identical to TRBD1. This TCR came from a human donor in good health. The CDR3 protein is CASSSMTGGTQYF. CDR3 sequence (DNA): TGTGCCAGCAGCTCCATGACAGGGGGGACCCAGTACTTC.